The 25 T cell receptor beta chains presented below share a single source sample, sequenced in a study of blood T cells in healthy people across ages. Using a J-beta primer mix together with a sample-barcoded 5' primer, a second PCR was run for roughly 6 to 12 cycles. TCRdb ran MiXCR on the 5' RACE reads and lists one entry per CDR3 protein. The sample lists 700,000 to 850,000 distinct CDR3 sequences, around 34% occurring once. The sequenced sample consisted of blood. These receptors all stem from a man in his late teens or twenties in good health.

The chain recombines TRBV7-2 with TRBJ2-1; no definite D call. Per germline, CDR1 SGHTA and CDR2 FQGNSA. Trimming took off 1 base at V and 1 base at J, with 11 bases between the two ends. This CDR3 comprises 16 residues. CDR3: CASSLGRALSYNEQFF. In DNA form, the CDR3 reads TGTGCCAGCAGCTTAGGGCGAGCTTTATCCTACAATGAGCAGTTCTTC.

The V call is TRBV5-1, the J call TRBJ2-4; TRBD1 agrees at 9 bases. The length of the CDR3 is 16 residues. CDR1 is SGHRS and CDR2 is YFSETQ in the germline V gene. V dropped 4 bases and J dropped 13; count of bases not matched to a gene: 18. The CDR3 region is CASSPDTGTGNYEQYF. The CDR3 nucleotides read TGCGCCAGCAGCCCAGACACCGGGACAGGGAATTATGAGCAGTACTTC.

The V gene is TRBV6-6, the J gene TRBJ2-5; the D gene is possibly TRBD2 (6 bases). With 5 bases removed from V and 4 bases from J, the gap between germline ends came to 8 bases. Germline V gene sequence: CDR1 MNHNY, CDR2 SVGAGI (reference sequence). There are 12 residues in the CDR3. CDR3 coding DNA: TGTGCCAGCAGTCGGGACTCAGAGACCCAGTACTTC. Its protein is CASSRDSETQYF.

With regard to this clonotype: A much larger clone lies one base from this, so it may be a read error. This chain joins TRBV7-9 and TRBJ2-1; D unresolved. The CDR3 spans 16 residues. From germline, CDR1 is SEHNR and CDR2 FQNEAQ (reference sequence). V gave up 6 bases and J gave up 10 bases, with 25 bases separating them. This CDR3 reads CASSPPYMLRLSEQFF. The CDR3 region has the DNA TGTGCCAGCAGTCCTCCCTACATGCTACGATTATCAGAGCAGTTCTTC.

The chain's CDR3 is CATSTTSASKNIQYF. CDR3 sequence (DNA): TGTGCCACCAGCACGACTAGCGCTTCCAAAAACATTCAGTACTTC. This chain connects TRBV15 to TRBJ2-4; 8 nucleotides match TRBD2. V lost 4 bases to trimming and J lost 2 bases; unmatched junction nucleotides: 4. The germline V gene has CDR1 LNHNV and CDR2 YYDKDF (reference sequence). The CDR3 contains 15 residues.

This clonotype was seen a few times. The genes are TRBV12-3 or TRBV12-4 and TRBJ1-1; TRBD1 might be the D (6 bases). V shed 5 bases and J shed 5 bases, with 9 bases lying between them. This CDR3 comprises 12 residues. CDR3: CASSQTGTEAFF. CDR3 nucleotides: TGTGCCAGCAGTCAGACAGGAACTGAAGCTTTCTTT.

The J gene is TRBJ1-4, the V gene TRBV5-1, with a weak D call TRBD1 (5 bases). The CDR3 is 15 amino acids. The V end lost 4 bases, the J end lost 4 bases, and 14 bases lay between the germline ends. Per germline, CDR1 SGHRS and CDR2 YFSETQ. CDR3 DNA: TGCGCCAGCAGCGTGGGGGGAGGCTTTAATGAAAAACTGTTTTTT. Protein: CASSVGGGFNEKLFF. Supplemented by reference TRBV5-1 and TRBJ1-4, the full variable domain reads KAGVTQTPRYLIKTRGQQVTLSCSPISGHRSVSWYQQTPGQGLQFLFEYFSETQRNKGNFPGRFSGRQFSNSRSEMNVSTLELGDSALYLCASSVGGGFNEKLFFGSGTQLSVL.

This clonotype appeared many times. The CDR3 DNA reads as TGTGCCAGCAGCTTAGTTGTACTAGAAGAGACCCAGTACTTC. This sequence encodes CASSLVVLEETQYF. The chain joins TRBV7-2 to TRBJ2-5, with D tentatively TRBD2 (5 bases). V was shortened by 1 base and J by 3 bases, with 9 bases between the two germline ends. CDR1 and CDR2 from the germline V gene are SGHTA and FQGNSA. This CDR3 contains 14 residues.

V gene TRBV7-3 combines with J gene TRBJ2-1; tentatively, D is TRBD2 (5 bases). The DNA end is a closer match to TRBJ2-7, so the J assignment may be wrong. Germline CDR1 is SGHTA and CDR2 is FQGTGA. There are 15 residues in the CDR3. This chain's CDR3 is CASSLNRLKYNEQYF. In DNA, the CDR3 is TGTGCCAGCAGCTTAAATCGACTAAAATACAATGAGCAGTACTTC.

The chain has TRBV9 and TRBJ1-1; TRBD1 matches at 7 bases. V trimming: 3 bases; J trimming: 4 bases; junction bases outside the gene matches: 12. The germline V gene encodes CDR1 SGDLS and CDR2 YYNGEE. The CDR3 is 16 amino acids. CDR3 DNA: TGTGCCAGCAGCGCCTCGGGAGGAGGGGGCGGCACTGAAGCTTTCTTT. The encoded protein is CASSASGGGGGTEAFF.

V and J are TRBV4-3 and TRBJ2-3, with 7 bases aligning to TRBD1. Germline CDR1 reads LGHNA; CDR2 reads YSLEER. This CDR3 is 18 amino acids long. With 0 bases clipped from V and 4 bases from J, the junction kept 13 bases outside the gene matches. CDR3 sequence (DNA): TGCGCCAGCAGCCAAGAGGTCAGGAAATCCAGGGGGTCAGATACGCAGTATTTT. It specifies CASSQEVRKSRGSDTQYF.

The J gene is TRBJ2-1, the V gene TRBV20-1, with TRBD1 as a possible D gene (6 bases). Germline V gene sequence: CDR1 DFQATT, CDR2 SNEGSKA (reference sequence). Trimming shortened V by 5 bases and J by 4 bases, and 12 bases separated the two germline ends. CDR3 size: 13 residues. The CDR3 here is CSAARTAYNEQFF. In DNA form, the CDR3 reads TGCAGTGCTGCCCGGACAGCGTACAATGAGCAGTTCTTC.

The chain has TRBV5-1 and TRBJ2-3; 7 bases match TRBD1. The germline gives CDR1 SGHRS, CDR2 YFSETQ. V shed 3 bases, J shed 1 base, and the junction held 2 bases outside the gene matches. The CDR3 is 14 residues long. The CDR3 reads CASSSDRGTDTQYF. The DNA of the CDR3 is TGCGCCAGCAGCTCCGACAGGGGCACAGATACGCAGTATTTT.

The sample holds a few counts of this clonotype. The J gene is TRBJ1-4, the V gene TRBV4-1; D gene uncertain. The CDR3 runs to 14 residues. Trimming left V 0 bases short and J 8 bases short, with 10 bases between. Germline CDR1 MGHRA, CDR2 YSYEKL. CDR3 in DNA: TGCGCCAGCAGCCAAGAAGGTCAGTGGGAAAAACTGTTTTTT. It is translated as CASSQEGQWEKLFF.

The chain combines TRBV12-3 or TRBV12-4 with TRBJ2-1, with D possibly matching TRBD1 (6 bases). CDR3 length: 15 amino acids. Trimming left V 5 bases short and J 8 bases short, with 19 bases between. The CDR3 coding sequence is TGTGCCAGCAGTCCCCCGGGACAACCCCACCATGAGCAGTTCTTC. Residues: CASSPPGQPHHEQFF.

The chain links TRBV6-5 to TRBJ2-5; 8 bases are a match to TRBD1. This CDR3 has 13 residues. CDR1 is MNHEY and CDR2 is SVGAGI in the germline V gene. Unmatched junction bases numbered 8, after V lost 9 bases and J lost 5 bases. CDR3 amino acids: CASFRGDRETQYF. DNA of the CDR3: TGTGCCAGTTTCAGAGGGGACAGGGAGACCCAGTACTTC.

The genes are TRBV9 and TRBJ1-3, with 7 bases fitting TRBD1. Germline V gene sequence: CDR1 SGDLS, CDR2 YYNGEE. V gave up 3 bases and J gave up 2 bases; unmatched junction bases: 5. The CDR3 is made up of 15 amino acids. The CDR3 sequence: CASSDRQGPGNTIYF. Written as DNA, the CDR3 is TGTGCCAGCAGCGACCGACAGGGTCCTGGAAACACCATATATTTT.

V is TRBV5-1 and J is TRBJ2-4, with D perhaps TRBD1 (7 bases). CDR1 and CDR2 (germline): SGHRS, YFSETQ. The CDR3 runs 14 residues. Trimming shortened V by 4 bases and J by 13 bases, and 21 bases separated the two germline ends. CDR3 region: CASSVDPGGYEQYF. The DNA of the CDR3 is TGCGCCAGCAGCGTGGACCCAGGGGGGTATGAGCAGTACTTC.

The chain combines TRBV9 with TRBJ2-3; D is unclear. Trimming shortened V by 0 bases and J by 1 base, and 9 bases separated the two germline ends. The germline gives CDR1 SGDLS, CDR2 YYNGEE. The CDR3 spans 15 residues. CDR3 sequence (DNA): TGTGCCAGCAGCGTAGAGATCTCAGGCACAGATACGCAGTATTTT. It is translated as CASSVEISGTDTQYF.

The rearrangement uses TRBV4-3 and TRBJ2-2; D remains unclear. The CDR3 consists of 13 residues. CDR1 LGHNA and CDR2 YSLEER come from the germline V gene. V was trimmed by 4 bases and J by 4 bases, leaving 7 bases between them. The CDR3 DNA reads as TGCGCCAGCAGCCCTCAGTTCACCGGGGAGCTGTTTTTT. Translating gives CASSPQFTGELFF.

The rearrangement joins TRBV12-5 to TRBJ1-5; unclear D gene. Germline CDR1 and CDR2: LGHNT and FRNRAP. This CDR3 contains 14 residues. Trimming stripped 7 bases from V and 4 bases from J, with 14 bases between. CDR3 in DNA: TGTGCTAGTGCCTTGGGTTCAACAAATCAGCCCCAGCATTTT. Protein product: CASALGSTNQPQHF. The whole variable domain, filled in from reference TRBV12-5 and TRBJ1-5, reads DARVTQTPRHKVTEMGQEVTMRCQPILGHNTVFWYRQTMMQGLELLAYFRNRAPLDDSGMPKDRFSAEMPDATLATLKIQPSEPRDSAVYFCASALGSTNQPQHFGDGTRLSIL.

The chain recombines TRBV14 with TRBJ2-5, with a possible D match to TRBD1 (6 bases). The J call may be wrong; the DNA end is better matched by TRBJ2-1. CDR3 length: 15 residues. Germline CDR1 reads SGHDN; CDR2 reads FVKESK. The CDR3 sequence is CASSQMTGWRETQFF. The CDR3 region has the DNA TGTGCCAGCAGCCAAATGACAGGTTGGAGAGAGACCCAGTTCTTC.

The rearrangement joins TRBV12-3 or TRBV12-4 to TRBJ2-1; D unresolved. The CDR3 sequence is 11 residues long. Trimming took 4 bases from V and 10 from J, leaving 8 bases between them. The CDR3 bases are TGTGCCAGCAGTTCCCGATACGAGCAGTTCTTC. This sequence encodes CASSSRYEQFF.

This clonotype was recorded many times. The chain joins TRBV4-3 to TRBJ2-5; the match to TRBD1 covers 7 bases. This CDR3 contains 15 residues. Losses at the gene ends were 3 bases for V and 2 bases for J; bases not matched to a gene: 6. The germline gives CDR1 LGHNA, CDR2 YSLEER. CDR3 sequence (DNA): TGCGCCAGCAGCCACGATAGGGACAGTCAAGAGACCCAGTACTTC. As protein: CASSHDRDSQETQYF.

There are a few counts of this clonotype. The V gene is TRBV20-1, the J gene TRBJ1-4; the D is unclear. V lost 4 bases and J 4 bases, leaving 13 bases between the germline ends. This CDR3 is 14 amino acids long. Germline CDR1 and CDR2: DFQATT and SNEGSKA (reference sequence). CDR3 coding DNA: TGCAGTGCTATTGTACGGACCGATAATGAAAAACTGTTTTTT. Translating it yields CSAIVRTDNEKLFF.